One sample yielded the 22 T cell receptor beta chains listed below, sequenced in a study of T cell changes during pregnancy in multiple sclerosis (dated by TCRdb to between 2018 and 2020). Library construction relied on the immunoSEQ multiplex PCR assay. TCRdb limited this immuneACCESS table to in-frame rearrangements with V and J called. A share of clones is missing; checked studies link under half to unresolved V genes, and the rest is unexplained. The sample has some 31,000 clones on record, 70% to 90% of them singletons. Jointly, the top ten make up approximately 6.6% of the sample. The input for sequencing was CD8+ T cells from peripheral blood mononuclear cells, taken in the second trimester of pregnancy. The receptor source for this set is a female donor with multiple sclerosis, enrolled in a pregnancy study.

CDR3 bases: TGTGCCAGCAGCCTCGGACAGGGCAAAAATCAGCCCCAGCATTTT. Translated, it gives CASSLGQGKNQPQHF. V is TRBV13 and J is TRBJ1-5; 8 bases align to TRBD1. The CDR3 is 15 residues long. The junction had 7 bases not matched to a gene; V was cut back by 5 bases and J by 4 bases. Germline V gene lookup returns CDR1 PRHDT and CDR2 FYEKMQ (reference sequence).

This chain connects TRBV9 to TRBJ2-2; the match to TRBD1 covers 9 bases. The CDR3 sequence is 12 residues long. Trimming at V came to 3 bases and at J to 12 bases, leaving 3 bases not matched to a gene. Germline V lookup: CDR1 SGDLS, CDR2 YYNGEE. The DNA for the CDR3 is TGTGCCAGCAGCGGGACAGGGGTGAAGCTGTTTTTT. Translating it yields CASSGTGVKLFF.

The chain is built from TRBV9 and TRBJ2-3, with D unresolved. Germline values: CDR1 SGDLS, CDR2 YYNGEE. The CDR3 has 13 amino acids. V lost 3 bases and J 2 bases, leaving 7 bases between the germline ends. The CDR3 DNA reads TGTGCCAGCAGCGCCGAGCTCACAGATACGCAGTATTTT. Translation: CASSAELTDTQYF.

The rearrangement links TRBV27 to TRBJ1-6; D might be TRBD1 (5 bases). The germline V gene has CDR1 MNHEY and CDR2 SMNVEV (reference sequence). V gave up 1 base and J gave up 7 bases, with 11 bases separating them. The CDR3 is 15 residues long. This CDR3 is CASSLLREGNSPLHF. The CDR3 DNA reads TGTGCCAGCAGTTTATTAAGGGAGGGGAATTCACCCCTCCACTTT.

The rearrangement links TRBV5-1 to TRBJ2-7; TRBD1 matches at 12 bases. The V segment lost 4 bases and the J segment 5 bases; nucleotides outside the gene matches: 10. CDR3 length: 16 amino acids. Germline V gene sequence: CDR1 SGHRS, CDR2 YFSETQ. CDR3 nucleotides: TGCGCCAGCAGCCCCGGGACAGGGGGCGCGTTCGACGAGCAGTACTTC. Encoded protein: CASSPGTGGAFDEQYF. The full variable domain, completed using reference TRBV5-1 and TRBJ2-7, is KAGVTQTPRYLIKTRGQQVTLSCSPISGHRSVSWYQQTPGQGLQFLFEYFSETQRNKGNFPGRFSGRQFSNSRSEMNVSTLELGDSALYLCASSPGTGGAFDEQYFGPGTRLTVT.

The chain combines TRBV15 with TRBJ1-1; D is unclear. The CDR3 loop spans 14 amino acids. V lost 1 base and J 4 bases, leaving 10 bases between the germline ends. Germline CDR1 reads LNHNV; CDR2 reads YYDKDF (reference sequence). CDR3 sequence: CATSRVEGSTEAFF. The CDR3 DNA follows: TGTGCCACCAGCAGAGTGGAGGGTTCCACTGAAGCTTTCTTT.

The V and J genes are TRBV13 and TRBJ2-1; 9 bases align to TRBD2. CDR3 length: 17 residues. The V gene's germline CDR1 is PRHDT and CDR2 FYEKMQ (reference sequence). With V trimmed by 5 bases and J by 0 bases, 8 bases remained unmatched. The CDR3 here is CASSQETSGLSYNEQFF. The DNA for the CDR3 is TGTGCCAGCAGCCAAGAAACTAGCGGGCTCTCCTACAATGAGCAGTTCTTC.

The chain couples TRBV27 to TRBJ1-1, with D unresolved. This CDR3 contains 11 residues. CDR1 is MNHEY, CDR2 SMNVEV, per germline (reference sequence). V lost 10 bases, J lost 1 base, and 7 bases lay in between. In DNA form, the CDR3 reads TGTGCCATTCAGGAGAACACTGAAGCTTTCTTT. Translated, it gives CAIQENTEAFF.

Comment on this clone: An end of the junction differs from the germline gene, which may be a read error. The chain carries TRBV29-1 and TRBJ2-1; 7 bases match TRBD2. The CDR3 consists of 17 residues. Germline lookup yields CDR1 SQVTM and CDR2 ANQGSEA. The CDR3 is CSVEGLDSNQLGNEQFF. Written as DNA, the CDR3 is TGCAGCGTGGAAGGACTAGATTCAAATCAGCTCGGCAATGAGCAGTTCTTC.

The V and J genes are TRBV4-3 and TRBJ2-5; tentative D call: TRBD1 (6 bases). Germline CDR1 is LGHNA and CDR2 is YSLEER. V dropped 4 bases and J dropped 4 bases, with 22 bases sitting between them. This CDR3 has 17 residues. The CDR3 bases are TGCGCCAGCAGCCCGAGGGGATCAGGGGCAGGGGCAGAGACCCAGTACTTC. Its translation: CASSPRGSGAGAETQYF.

The chain uses TRBV7-9 and TRBJ2-1; the match to TRBD2 covers 11 bases. Germline CDR1 SEHNR, CDR2 FQNEAQ (reference sequence). J was trimmed by 8 bases and V by 5 bases; bases with no gene match: 11. This CDR3 region has 16 residues. In DNA, the CDR3 is TGTGCCAGCAGCCCCGGGACTAGCGGCCGTCCATATGAGCAGTTCTTC. Protein sequence: CASSPGTSGRPYEQFF.

V usage is TRBV28 and J usage is TRBJ2-1; 8 bases map to TRBD2. Unmatched junction bases numbered 9, after V lost 5 bases and J lost 3 bases. The CDR3 sequence is 16 residues long. Per the germline V gene, CDR1 is MDHEN and CDR2 is SYDVKM. The DNA for the CDR3 is TGTGCCAGCAGTAACCCCGGGGGGGGGCTCTACAATGAGCAGTTCTTC. This codes for CASSNPGGGLYNEQFF.

The chain links TRBV4-2 to TRBJ2-1; perhaps TRBD1 as D (5 bases). CDR3 length equals 14 residues. With 0 bases removed from V and 9 bases from J, the gap between germline ends came to 12 bases. CDR1 LGHNA and CDR2 YNFKEQ come from the germline V gene. The CDR3 DNA follows: TGTGCCAGCAGCCAAGATTGGGGCGAACCTGAGCAGTTCTTC. Translating gives CASSQDWGEPEQFF.

The DNA for the CDR3 is TGCGCCAGCAGCCCCACACCGGGACAGGGGGACGAGCAGTACTTC. This encodes CASSPTPGQGDEQYF. The chain is built from TRBV4-1 and TRBJ2-7, with 11 nucleotides matching TRBD1. CDR1 and CDR2 (germline): MGHRA, YSYEKL. V shed 4 bases and J 5 bases; nucleotides not matched to a gene: 7. The CDR3 is 15 amino acids.

V gene TRBV9 combines with J gene TRBJ2-1, with unresolved D. This CDR3 comprises 11 residues. Trimming removed 3 bases at V and 7 bases at J, with 5 bases between. Per the germline V gene, CDR1 is SGDLS and CDR2 is YYNGEE. CDR3 DNA: TGTGCCAGCAGCGCGTTTAATGAGCAGTTCTTC. Protein sequence: CASSAFNEQFF.

J is TRBJ2-7 and V is TRBV9; TRBD2 matches 8 bases. There are 16 residues in the CDR3. From germline, CDR1 is SGDLS and CDR2 YYNGEE. The J segment lost 5 bases and the V segment lost 1 base, leaving 11 bases of the junction unmatched. The CDR3 region is CASSVRTSGPFDEQYF. The CDR3 coding sequence is TGTGCCAGCAGCGTAAGAACTAGCGGACCCTTTGACGAGCAGTACTTC.

The genes are TRBV6-6 and TRBJ1-5; a possible D gene is TRBD1 (5 bases). In germline, CDR1 is MNHNY, CDR2 SVGAGI (reference sequence). Deletions cut 6 bases from V and 9 bases from J, with 18 bases between. This CDR3 is 14 amino acids long. The CDR3 coding sequence is TGTGCCAGCAGGACGGGGGGTTCCCCTGGGCCCCAGCATTTT. It yields the protein CASRTGGSPGPQHF.

The chain employs TRBV9 and TRBJ2-1, with 8 bases matching TRBD1. V dropped 3 bases and J dropped 8; count of bases not matched to a gene: 7. CDR3 length: 14 residues. The germline gives CDR1 SGDLS, CDR2 YYNGEE. The DNA for the CDR3 is TGTGCCAGCAGCGACCAGGGGGCGCATGATGAGCAGTTCTTC. Residues: CASSDQGAHDEQFF.

This chain joins TRBV28 and TRBJ2-7; D possibly corresponds to TRBD1 (6 bases). Deletions cut 6 bases from V and 1 base from J, with 19 bases between. This CDR3 has 16 amino acids. The germline CDR1 and CDR2 sequences are MDHEN and SYDVKM. As DNA, the CDR3 is TGTGCCAGCAGCAAAGACGCAGGGGTCCTATCCTACGAGCAGTACTTC. Residues: CASSKDAGVLSYEQYF. Complete variable domain (other parts from reference TRBV28 and TRBJ2-7): DVKVTQSSRYLVKRTGEKVFLECVQDMDHENMFWYRQDPGLGLRLIYFSYDVKMKEKGDIPEGYSVSREKKERFSLILESASTNQTSMYLCASSKDAGVLSYEQYFGPGTRLTVT.

This clone is a singleton in its sample. The gene calls are TRBV19 and TRBJ2-7; 15 nucleotides line up with TRBD2. CDR1 and CDR2 (germline): LNHDA, SQIVND (reference sequence). Unmatched junction bases numbered 4, after V lost 5 bases and J lost 2 bases. The CDR3 sequence is 16 residues long. The CDR3 sequence is CASSPGLAGGAYEQYF. The CDR3 nucleotides read TGTGCCAGTAGTCCGGGACTAGCGGGAGGCGCCTACGAGCAGTACTTC.

The chain employs TRBV4-3 and TRBJ2-7, with D possibly TRBD2 on 6 matching bases. The germline gives CDR1 LGHNA, CDR2 YSLEER. The V and J ends lost 4 bases and 3 bases respectively, with 13 bases between them. The CDR3 is made up of 14 amino acids. CDR3 sequence: CASSPGGAGYEQYF. CDR3 bases: TGCGCCAGCAGCCCCGGCGGGGCGGGCTACGAGCAGTACTTC.

The chain recombines TRBV7-3 with TRBJ2-1, with D possibly matching TRBD2 (5 bases). This CDR3 is 12 amino acids long. Trimming removed 4 bases at V and 8 bases at J, with 9 bases between. Germline CDR1 and CDR2: SGHTA and FQGTGA. The CDR3 reads CASSSGEDEQFF. For the CDR3, the DNA is TGTGCCAGCAGCTCCGGGGAAGATGAGCAGTTCTTC.